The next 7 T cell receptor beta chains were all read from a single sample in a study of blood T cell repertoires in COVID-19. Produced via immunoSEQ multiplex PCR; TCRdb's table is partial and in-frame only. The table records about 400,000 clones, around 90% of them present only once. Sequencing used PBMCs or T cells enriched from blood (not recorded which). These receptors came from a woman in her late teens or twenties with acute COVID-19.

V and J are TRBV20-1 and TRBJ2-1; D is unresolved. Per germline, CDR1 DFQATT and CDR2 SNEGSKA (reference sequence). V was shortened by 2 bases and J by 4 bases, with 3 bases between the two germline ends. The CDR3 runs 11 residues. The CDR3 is CSARRYNEQFF. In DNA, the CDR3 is TGCAGTGCTAGACGGTACAATGAGCAGTTCTTC.

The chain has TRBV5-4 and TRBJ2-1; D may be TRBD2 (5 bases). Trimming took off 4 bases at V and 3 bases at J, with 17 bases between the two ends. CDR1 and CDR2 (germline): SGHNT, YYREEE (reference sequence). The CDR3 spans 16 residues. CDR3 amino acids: CASSPGGLKIYNEQFF. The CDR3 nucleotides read TGTGCCAGCAGCCCCGGAGGATTAAAAATCTACAATGAGCAGTTCTTC.

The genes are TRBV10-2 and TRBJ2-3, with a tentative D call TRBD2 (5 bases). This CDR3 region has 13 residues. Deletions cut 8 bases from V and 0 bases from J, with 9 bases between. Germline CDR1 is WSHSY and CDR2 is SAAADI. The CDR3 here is CASGGLSTDTQYF. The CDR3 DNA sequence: TGCGCCAGCGGAGGACTGAGCACAGATACGCAGTATTTT.

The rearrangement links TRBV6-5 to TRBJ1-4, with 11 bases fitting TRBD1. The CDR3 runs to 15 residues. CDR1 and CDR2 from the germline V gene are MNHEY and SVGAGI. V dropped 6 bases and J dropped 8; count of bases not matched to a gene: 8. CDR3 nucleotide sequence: TGTGCCAGCAGCTCCGGGGGACAGGGGGACGAAAAACTGTTTTTT. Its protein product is CASSSGGQGDEKLFF.

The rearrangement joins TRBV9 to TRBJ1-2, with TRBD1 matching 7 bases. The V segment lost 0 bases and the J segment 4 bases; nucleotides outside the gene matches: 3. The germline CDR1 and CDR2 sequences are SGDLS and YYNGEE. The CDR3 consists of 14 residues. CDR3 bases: TGTGCCAGCAGCGTAGAATCAGGGGGCTATGGCTACACCTTC. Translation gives CASSVESGGYGYTF. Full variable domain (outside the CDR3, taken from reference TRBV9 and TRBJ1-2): DSGVTQTPKHLITATGQRVTLRCSPRSGDLSVYWYQQSLDQGLQFLIQYYNGEERAKGNILERFSAQQFPDLHSELNLSSLELGDSALYFCASSVESGGYGYTFGSGTRLTVV.

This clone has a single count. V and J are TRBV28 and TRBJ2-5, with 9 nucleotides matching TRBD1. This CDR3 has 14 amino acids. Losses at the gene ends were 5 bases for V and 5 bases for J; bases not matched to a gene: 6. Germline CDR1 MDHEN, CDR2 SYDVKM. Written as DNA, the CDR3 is TGTGCCAGCAGTCGACAGGGGGTGAAGGAGACCCAGTACTTC. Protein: CASSRQGVKETQYF.

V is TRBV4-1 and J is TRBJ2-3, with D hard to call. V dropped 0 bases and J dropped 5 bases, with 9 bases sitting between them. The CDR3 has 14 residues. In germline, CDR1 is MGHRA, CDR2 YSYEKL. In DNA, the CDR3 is TGCGCCAGCAGCCAAGAGAGCCCCGGAGATACGCAGTATTTT. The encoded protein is CASSQESPGDTQYF.